These T cell receptor beta chains were read from a single sample in a study of cytomegalovirus exposure and HLA in healthy donors. Using immunoSEQ multiplex PCR, the repertoire was profiled, and TCRdb retains in-frame clones only, with some absent. The sample yields 65,000 to 90,000 clones, roughly four fifths seen once. Material: PBMCs. The receptor set was obtained from a man younger than 30 in good health and CMV-seronegative. CDR3s include the opening cysteine and the closing phenylalanine or tryptophan. A D gene is named only where the DNA matches it firmly. Some rows have no size entry. The others give once, few or many, or a class for an expanded clone.

j_call clone_size v_call d_call cdr3_nt cdr3_aa
TRBJ2-7 NA TRBV19 TRBD1 TGTGCCAGTAGTATAACAGGGGGCTCTTCCTACGAGCAGTACTTC CASSITGGSSYEQYF
TRBJ1-5 few TRBV20-1 NA TGCAGTGCTAGCACTAAGCCCCAGCATTTT CSASTKPQHF
TRBJ2-3 once TRBV4-1 TRBD1 TGCGCCAGCAGCCACGGCAGTCAAAGGGGGCGCGCAGATACGCAGTATTTT CASSHGSQRGRADTQYF
TRBJ1-2 NA TRBV16 TRBD1 TGTGCCAGCAGCCAGTTTTCAGGACAGGGCTACTATGGCTACACCTTC CASSQFSGQGYYGYTF
TRBJ2-2 NA TRBV5-1 TRBD1 TGCGCCAGCACGGACAGGGGTTCGAACACCGGGGAGCTGTTTTTT CASTDRGSNTGELFF
TRBJ1-2 NA TRBV6-1 TRBD1 TGTGCCAGCAGTGCTCTACAGGGGTATGGCTACACCTTC CASSALQGYGYTF
TRBJ2-7 NA TRBV2 TRBD1 TGTGCCAGCAGCAGACAGGGCCCGACCTACGAGCAGTACTTC CASSRQGPTYEQYF
TRBJ1-2 NA TRBV19 TRBD1 TGTGCCAGTAGTCCGGGGACAGGTGTCTCCACTATCTATAGCTACACCTTC CASSPGTGVSTIYSYTF
TRBJ2-7 NA TRBV5-1 NA TGCGCCAGCACTGACCCGGGTACCTACGAGCAGTACTTC CASTDPGTYEQYF
TRBJ1-2 NA TRBV11-2 TRBD1 TGTGCCAGCAGCGGGACAGGGGGCTGGAGTGGCTACACCTTC CASSGTGGWSGYTF
TRBJ1-5 once TRBV28 NA TGTGCCAGCAGTTCGAAATCCGGGTATCAGCCCCAGCATTTT CASSSKSGYQPQHF
TRBJ1-5 NA TRBV19 TRBD1 TGTGCCAGTAATGACAGGGTGCAGCCCCAGCATTTT CASNDRVQPQHF
TRBJ2-1 NA TRBV9 TRBD1 TGTGCCAGCAGCGTAGCGTCTCAGGGGGCCTACAATGAGCAGTTCTTC CASSVASQGAYNEQFF
TRBJ1-2 NA TRBV28 NA TGTGCCAGCAGTTTACCAGGGTTCGAATATGGCTACACCTTC CASSLPGFEYGYTF
TRBJ1-5 NA TRBV19 NA TGTGCCAGTAGTTCGAGACAGGCGTCACAGCCCCAGCATTTT CASSSRQASQPQHF
TRBJ2-3 NA TRBV20-1 NA TGCAGTGCCCAAACAGCCGATACGCAGTATTTT CSAQTADTQYF
TRBJ2-3 NA TRBV6-4 NA TGTGCCAGCAGTGTGGTGGCGGAGAGCACAGATACGCAGTATTTT CASSVVAESTDTQYF
TRBJ2-1 NA TRBV7-3 TRBD1 TGTGCCAGCAGCCCACAGGGGTCCTACAATGAGCAGTTCTTC CASSPQGSYNEQFF